This TCR beta chain comes out of a study of blood T cell repertoires in COVID-19. Study background: Collection of acute and convalescent COVID-19 samples took place in the United States, Italy and Spain. Sources were T cells, B-cell-depleted T cells, or PBMCs; the material itself was cDNA or gDNA.

J was trimmed by 10 bases and V by 2 bases; bases with no gene match: 13. Germline loops: CDR1 LGHNA, CDR2 YNFKEQ. The CDR3 covers 16 residues. Sequenced by immunoSEQ multiplex PCR; TCRdb stores in-frame clones only, minus some. The sample contains around 170,000 clones, roughly 90% of which appear only once. The sample consisted of peripheral blood. V gene TRBV4-2 combines with J gene TRBJ2-3, with TRBD1 matching over 9 bases. The TCR sequence derives from a man in his sixties with acute or convalescent COVID-19. CDR3 sequence (DNA): TGTGCCAGCAGCCAAAATTCCGGGACAGGGCTTCGGGCGCAGTATTTT. It translates to CASSQNSGTGLRAQYF.